This is a list of T cell receptor beta chains from one sample in a study of kidney transplant recipient with SARS-CoV-2 infection. MiXCR, applied by TCRdb to the reads, yields one record per CDR3 protein. Among 200,000 to 300,000 distinct CDR3 sequences listed, under 30% were seen once. The specimen was a blood sample, collected at baseline and on roughly day 110 from a kidney transplant recipient. The source is a male patient between 25 and 39 years old who had COVID-19 and was a kidney transplant recipient. Some T cells may be transferred from the graft donor. CDR3s include the opening cysteine and the closing phenylalanine or tryptophan. Each record gives: clone size, J gene, V gene, D gene, CDR3 DNA, CDR3 protein. D genes are given only for firm matches. Clone sizes are given selectively: once, few, many, or a class where the clone is expanded.

many | TRBJ1-2 | TRBV27 | NA | TGTGCCAGCAGTTTTCTGGGGGTTGGTAACTATGGCTACACCTTC | CASSFLGVGNYGYTF
NA | TRBJ2-5 | TRBV20-1 | TRBD2 | TGCGGTGCTAGAGGGGGGTCTAGCGGGAGGAGGGAGACCCAGTACTTC | CGARGGSSGRRETQYF
few | TRBJ2-1 | TRBV7-8 | NA | TGTGCCAGCAGCTTAGTTTCCGGGATTCTCAATGAGCAGTTCTTC | CASSLVSGILNEQFF
many | TRBJ2-1 | TRBV3-2 | NA | TGTGCCAGCAGCCAAAACAGGGAGAGAGGTGAGCAGTTCTTC | CASSQNRERGEQFF
many | TRBJ2-7 | TRBV4-2 | NA | TGTGCCAGCAGCCAAGAAGGGGCCTCCTCCTACGAGCAGTACTTC | CASSQEGASSYEQYF
few | TRBJ2-3 | TRBV7-3 | NA | TGTGCCAGCAGCTTAATGTTAGGAGGGGAGGATACGCAGTATTTT | CASSLMLGGEDTQYF
NA | TRBJ2-3 | TRBV5-1 | NA | TGCGCCAGCAGCGCAGGCGCAGATACGCAGTATTTT | CASSAGADTQYF
few | TRBJ1-2 | TRBV5-4 | NA | TGTGCCAGCCTCTTGTACGTACCAGGAAAGACCTATGGCTACACCTTC | CASLLYVPGKTYGYTF
many | TRBJ1-4 | TRBV28 | NA | TGTGCCAGCAGTTTAGGCGGCAGGGCGGGAGATGAAAAACTGTTTTTT | CASSLGGRAGDEKLFF
many | TRBJ1-2 | TRBV5-6 | TRBD1 | TGTGCCAGCAGCCGATTGACAGGGGGCGGCTACACCTTC | CASSRLTGGGYTF
NA | TRBJ2-1 | TRBV29-1 | TRBD1 | TGCAGCGTTGAACCGGGACAGGGCTCCTACAATGAGCAGTTCTTC | CSVEPGQGSYNEQFF
NA | TRBJ2-1 | TRBV28 | TRBD1 | TGTGCCAGCAGTCCGTCGGGACAGGGGGTCTACAATGAGCAGTTCTTC | CASSPSGQGVYNEQFF
NA | TRBJ1-2 | TRBV7-1 | NA | TGTGCCAGCAGCTGTCGCATTCACGAGGGAAAGACCTATGGCCACACCTTC | CASSCRIHEGKTYGHTF
NA | TRBJ2-6 | TRBV30 | NA | TGTGCCTGGCCACCCTTCTTCCTTACGTCAGCGGACTCTGGGGCCAACGTCCTGACTTTC | CAWPPFFLTSADSGANVLTF
many | TRBJ1-5 | TRBV28 | NA | TGTGCCAGCAGTTTAACCGAGAAGGGCAATCAGCCCCAGCATTTT | CASSLTEKGNQPQHF
many | TRBJ1-2 | TRBV6-1 | NA | TGTGCCAGCAGTGATCCGGGAGGTGGGAGAAAGACCTATGGCTACACCTTC | CASSDPGGGRKTYGYTF
many | TRBJ1-2 | TRBV24-1 | NA | TGTGCCACCAGTCTTACTATTAGTACCAGAAAGACCTATGGCTACACCTTC | CATSLTISTRKTYGYTF
NA | TRBJ1-1 | TRBV3-1 | NA | TGTGCCAGCAGCATCAACCGTCCCATTTCAATTCGCACTGAAGCTTTCTTT | CASSINRPISIRTEAFF
many | TRBJ1-2 | TRBV7-2 | NA | TGTGCCAGCAGCTTAGAGCTAGACCCTAACTATGGCTACACCTTC | CASSLELDPNYGYTF
NA | TRBJ1-2 | TRBV11-2 | NA | TGTGCCAGCAGCCGGCACAAAACAAGCAGAAAGACCTATGGCTACACCTTC | CASSRHKTSRKTYGYTF
many | TRBJ2-6 | TRBV12-1 | NA | TGTGCCAGCAGCGACCGAGGGGACCCAAGCTCTGGGGCCAACGTCCTGACTTTC | CASSDRGDPSSGANVLTF
many | TRBJ1-2 | TRBV7-4 | NA | TGTGCCAGCAGCCCTCCATCTTCAGCTCGAAAGACCTATGGCTACACCTTC | CASSPPSSARKTYGYTF
many | TRBJ2-2 | TRBV20-1 | TRBD2 | TGCAGTGCCGCCGGGACTAGCGGGAGAGGCGGGGAGCTGTTTTTT | CSAAGTSGRGGELFF
many | TRBJ1-2 | TRBV10-2 | NA | TGCGCCAGCAGTGGGCGATTCACTTCTAGAAAGACCTATGGCTACACCTTC | CASSGRFTSRKTYGYTF
many | TRBJ2-7 | TRBV11-3 | NA | TGTGCCAGCACCTCGGTTGGCAGTTTCTTCTCCTACGAGCAGTACTTC | CASTSVGSFFSYEQYF
few | TRBJ2-3 | TRBV7-9 | TRBD1 | TGTGCCAGCAGCTTCGGACAGGGGGAGACAGATACGCAGTATTTT | CASSFGQGETDTQYF